This TCR beta chain stems from a study of response to subunit inactivated influenza vaccine. Findings and caveats of the study: The authors offered the suggestion that each seasonal influenza vaccination recruits few new T cells.

TCRdb ran MiXCR on the RT-PCR reads and lists one entry per CDR3 protein. The table includes hundreds of thousands of distinct CDR3 sequences, about 18% detected once. This clonotype has only a few counts. The antigen is unknown. The CDR3 runs to 12 residues. Germline values: CDR1 LNHDA, CDR2 SQIVND (reference sequence). Sequencing was performed on PBMCs from blood, taken 5 days after vaccination. The chain recombines TRBV19 with TRBJ2-5; the D gene is possibly TRBD2 (5 bases). This clonotype was sampled from a man aged 50 to 59 who received an inactivated influenza vaccine. The CDR3 DNA reads TGTGCGTCGGCGCGGGACCAAGAGACCCAGTACTTC. It specifies CASARDQETQYF.